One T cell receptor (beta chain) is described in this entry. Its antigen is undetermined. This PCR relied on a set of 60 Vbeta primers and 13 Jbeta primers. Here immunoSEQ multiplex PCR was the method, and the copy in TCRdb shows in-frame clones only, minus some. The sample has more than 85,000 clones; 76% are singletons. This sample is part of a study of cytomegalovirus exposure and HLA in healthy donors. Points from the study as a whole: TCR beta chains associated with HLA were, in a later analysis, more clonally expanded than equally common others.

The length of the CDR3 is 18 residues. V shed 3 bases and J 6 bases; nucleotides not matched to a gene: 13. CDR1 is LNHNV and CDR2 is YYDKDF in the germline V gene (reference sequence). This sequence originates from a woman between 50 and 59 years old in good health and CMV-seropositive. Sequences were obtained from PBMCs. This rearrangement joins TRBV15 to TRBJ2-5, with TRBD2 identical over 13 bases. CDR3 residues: CATSSDSSTSGRTKTQYF. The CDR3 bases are TGTGCCACCAGCAGTGATTCCTCGACTAGCGGGAGGACGAAGACCCAGTACTTC. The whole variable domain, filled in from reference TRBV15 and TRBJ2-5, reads DAMVIQNPRYQVTQFGKPVTLSCSQTLNHNVMYWYQQKSSQAPKLLFHYYDKDFNNEADTPDNFQSRRPNTSFCFLDIRSPGLGDTAMYLCATSSDSSTSGRTKTQYFGPGTRLLVL.